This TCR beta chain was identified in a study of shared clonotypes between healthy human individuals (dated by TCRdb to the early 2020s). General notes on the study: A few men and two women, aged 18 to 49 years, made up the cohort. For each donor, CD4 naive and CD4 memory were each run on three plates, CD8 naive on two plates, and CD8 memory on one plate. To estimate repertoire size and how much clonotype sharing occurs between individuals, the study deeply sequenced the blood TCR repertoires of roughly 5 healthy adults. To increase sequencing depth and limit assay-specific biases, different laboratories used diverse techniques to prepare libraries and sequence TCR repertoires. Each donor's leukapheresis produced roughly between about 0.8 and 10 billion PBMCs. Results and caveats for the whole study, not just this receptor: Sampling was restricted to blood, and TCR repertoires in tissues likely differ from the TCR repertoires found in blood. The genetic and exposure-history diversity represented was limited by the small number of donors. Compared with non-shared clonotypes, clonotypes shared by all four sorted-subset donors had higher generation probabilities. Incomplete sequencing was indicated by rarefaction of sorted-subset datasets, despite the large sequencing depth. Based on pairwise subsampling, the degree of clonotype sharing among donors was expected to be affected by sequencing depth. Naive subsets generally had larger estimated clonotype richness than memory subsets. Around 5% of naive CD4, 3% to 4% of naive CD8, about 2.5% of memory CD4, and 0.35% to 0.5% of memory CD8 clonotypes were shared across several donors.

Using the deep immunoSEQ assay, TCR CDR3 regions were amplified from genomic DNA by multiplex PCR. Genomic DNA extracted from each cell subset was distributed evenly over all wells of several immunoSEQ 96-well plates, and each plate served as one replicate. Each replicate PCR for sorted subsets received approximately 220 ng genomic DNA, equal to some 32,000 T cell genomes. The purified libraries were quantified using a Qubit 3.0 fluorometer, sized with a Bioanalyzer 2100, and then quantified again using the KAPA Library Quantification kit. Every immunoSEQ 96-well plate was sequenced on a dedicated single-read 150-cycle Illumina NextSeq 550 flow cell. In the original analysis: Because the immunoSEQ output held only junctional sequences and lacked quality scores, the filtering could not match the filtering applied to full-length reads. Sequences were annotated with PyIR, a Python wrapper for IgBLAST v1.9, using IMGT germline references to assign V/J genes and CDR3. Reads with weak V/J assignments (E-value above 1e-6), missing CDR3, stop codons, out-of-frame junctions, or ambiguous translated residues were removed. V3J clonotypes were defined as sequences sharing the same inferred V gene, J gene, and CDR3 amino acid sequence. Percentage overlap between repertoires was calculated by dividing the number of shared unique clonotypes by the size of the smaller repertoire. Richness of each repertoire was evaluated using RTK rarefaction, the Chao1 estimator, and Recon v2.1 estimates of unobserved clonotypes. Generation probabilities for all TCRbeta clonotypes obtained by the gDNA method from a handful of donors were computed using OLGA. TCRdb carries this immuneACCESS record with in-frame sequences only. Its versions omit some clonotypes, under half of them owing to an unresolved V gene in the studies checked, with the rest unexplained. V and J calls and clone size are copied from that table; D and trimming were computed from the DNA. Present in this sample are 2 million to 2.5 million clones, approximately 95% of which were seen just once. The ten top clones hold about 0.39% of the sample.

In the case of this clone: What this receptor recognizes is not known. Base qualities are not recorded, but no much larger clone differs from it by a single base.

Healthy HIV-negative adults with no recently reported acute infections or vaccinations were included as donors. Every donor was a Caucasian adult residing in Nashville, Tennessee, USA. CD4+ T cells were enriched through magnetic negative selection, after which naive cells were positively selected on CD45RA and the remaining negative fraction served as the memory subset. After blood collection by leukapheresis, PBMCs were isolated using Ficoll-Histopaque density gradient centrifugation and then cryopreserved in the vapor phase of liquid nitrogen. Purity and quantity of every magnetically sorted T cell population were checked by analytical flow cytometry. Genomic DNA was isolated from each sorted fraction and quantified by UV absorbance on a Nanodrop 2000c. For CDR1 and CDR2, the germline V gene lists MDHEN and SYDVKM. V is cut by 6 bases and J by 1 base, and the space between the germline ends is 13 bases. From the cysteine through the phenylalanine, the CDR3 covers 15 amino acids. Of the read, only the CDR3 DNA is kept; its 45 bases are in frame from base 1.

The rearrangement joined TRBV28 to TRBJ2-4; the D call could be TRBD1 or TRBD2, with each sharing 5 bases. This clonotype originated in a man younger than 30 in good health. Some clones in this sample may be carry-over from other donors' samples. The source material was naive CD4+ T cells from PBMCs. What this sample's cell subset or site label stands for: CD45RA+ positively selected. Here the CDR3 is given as CASSPRGVAKNIQYF. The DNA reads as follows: TGTGCCAGCAGCCCCCGAGGGGTGGCCAAAAACATTCAGTACTTC.